This TCR beta chain was recovered during a study of cytomegalovirus exposure and HLA in healthy donors. Study-level findings and limits: Roughly uniform sequencing depth across donors was assumed, possibly incorrectly. Sequencing likely caused a cluster of highly shared sequence variants. Exclusion applied to some V segments, including TRBV6-2 and TRBV6-3, as they were indistinguishable.

Germline values: CDR1 SGHTA, CDR2 FQGNSA. This CDR3 spans 15 amino acids. J lost 4 bases, V lost 4 bases, and 7 bases had no gene match. It was with 60 Vbeta and 13 Jbeta primers that the PCR ran. Profiling relied on immunoSEQ multiplex PCR, and the TCRdb table lists in-frame clones only, not all of them. Counted here are 150,000 to 180,000 clones, around 84% occurring once; the ten biggest clones make up approximately 5.6%. At the time of sampling, donors were nominally healthy, though unrecorded immune exposures were likely. A remark on this clone: Its antigen is as yet unknown.

Input material: PBMCs. The source is a woman in her 40s in good health and CMV-seropositive. J is TRBJ1-5 and V is TRBV7-2; 7 positions match TRBD1. The CDR3 reads CASSYDRAGNQPQHF. The DNA of the CDR3 is TGTGCCAGCAGCTATGACAGGGCGGGTAATCAGCCCCAGCATTTT. The complete variable domain, with remaining parts taken from reference TRBV7-2 and TRBJ1-5, reads GAGVSQSPSNKVTEKGKDVELRCDPISGHTALYWYRQSLGQGLEFLIYFQGNSAPDKSGLPSDRFSAERTGGSVSTLTIQRTQQEDSAVYLCASSYDRAGNQPQHFGDGTRLSIL.